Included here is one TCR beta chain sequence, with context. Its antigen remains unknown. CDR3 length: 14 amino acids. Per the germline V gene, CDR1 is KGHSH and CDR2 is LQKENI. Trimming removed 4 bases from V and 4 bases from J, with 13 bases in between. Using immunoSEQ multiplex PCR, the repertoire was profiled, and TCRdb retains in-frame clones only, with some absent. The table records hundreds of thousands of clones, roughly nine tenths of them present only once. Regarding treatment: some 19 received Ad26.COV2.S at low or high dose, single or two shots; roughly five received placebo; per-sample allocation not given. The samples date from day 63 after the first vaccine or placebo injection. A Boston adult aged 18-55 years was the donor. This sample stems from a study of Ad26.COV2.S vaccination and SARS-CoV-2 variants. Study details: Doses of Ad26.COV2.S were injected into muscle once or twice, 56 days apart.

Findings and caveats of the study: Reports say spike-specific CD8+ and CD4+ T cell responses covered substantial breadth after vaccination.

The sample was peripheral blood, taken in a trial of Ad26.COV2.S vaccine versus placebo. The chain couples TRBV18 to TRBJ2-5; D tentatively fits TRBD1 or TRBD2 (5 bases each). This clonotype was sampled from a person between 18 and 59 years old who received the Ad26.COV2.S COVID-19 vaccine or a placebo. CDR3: CASSQGRVRETQYF. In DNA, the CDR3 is TGTGCCAGCTCACAGGGACGCGTGCGAGAGACCCAGTACTTC.